Listed below are T cell receptor beta chains from one sample, sequenced in a study of cytomegalovirus exposure and HLA in healthy donors. Sequencing used immunoSEQ multiplex PCR; TCRdb keeps in-frame clones, though not all of them. The sample holds under 170,000 clones; about 85% are singletons and the top ten take under 4%. Sequencing used PBMCs. The receptors come from a human donor in good health. The CDR3 runs from the conserved cysteine through the conserved F or W. Fields, in order: clone size, D gene, V gene, J gene, CDR3 protein, CDR3 DNA. The D gene is left open where the match is weak. Where a row states a size, it is once, few, many or the class of an expanded clone; other rows omit it.

>NA|NA|TRBV4-3|TRBJ2-3
CASSQDKTRPEHTQYF
TGCGCCAGCAGCCAAGATAAGACTAGGCCCGAACATACGCAGTATTTT
>NA|NA|TRBV5-8|TRBJ2-7
CASSFPTVYEQYF
TGTGCCAGCAGCTTCCCGACAGTTTACGAGCAGTACTTC
>NA|TRBD1|TRBV5-1|TRBJ2-3
CASSHGQGTDTQYF
TGCGCCAGCAGCCACGGACAGGGCACAGATACGCAGTATTTT
>NA|TRBD1|TRBV27|TRBJ1-1
CASSPRGRVTEAFF
TGTGCCAGCAGCCCTAGGGGGCGTGTCACTGAAGCTTTCTTT
>NA|NA|TRBV28|TRBJ2-7
CASEPPRDTGYEQYF
TGTGCCAGCGAACCGCCCCGGGACACCGGCTACGAGCAGTACTTC
>NA|TRBD2|TRBV6-1|TRBJ2-5
CASSERVGGAETQYF
TGTGCCAGCAGTGAGAGGGTCGGGGGGGCCGAGACCCAGTACTTC
>NA|TRBD2|TRBV7-2|TRBJ2-7
CASSLLRLAGGPRLYEQYF
TGTGCCAGCAGCTTACTCAGACTAGCGGGAGGGCCAAGGCTGTACGAGCAGTACTTC
>NA|TRBD1|TRBV7-8|TRBJ2-3
CASSLAGPLGTALKDTQYF
TGTGCCAGCAGCTTAGCGGGCCCTCTTGGGACAGCGCTAAAGGATACGCAGTATTTT
>NA|NA|TRBV28|TRBJ2-7
CASNPSTVPYEQYF
TGTGCCAGCAACCCCTCCACAGTCCCCTACGAGCAGTACTTC
>NA|TRBD2|TRBV6-6|TRBJ2-5
CASSYRLAGVQETQYF
TGTGCCAGCAGTTATAGGCTAGCGGGGGTCCAAGAGACCCAGTACTTC
>NA|TRBD2|TRBV30|TRBJ2-1
CAWRASGWNEQFF
TGTGCCTGGAGGGCTAGCGGGTGGAATGAGCAGTTCTTC
>NA|NA|TRBV11-1|TRBJ2-7
CASSSPVYEQYF
TGTGCCAGCAGCAGCCCCGTGTACGAGCAGTACTTC
>NA|NA|TRBV19|TRBJ1-3
CASTLSSLRGNTIYF
TGTGCCAGTACTTTGAGTTCTCTTCGAGGAAACACCATATATTTT
>NA|NA|TRBV19|TRBJ1-4
CASSRGSLRGSDEKLFF
TGTGCCAGTAGTAGAGGGTCATTACGGGGGAGCGATGAAAAACTGTTTTTT
>NA|NA|TRBV6-5|TRBJ1-1
CASSYRYRVSNTEAFF
TGTGCCAGCAGTTACCGCTACCGGGTTTCAAACACTGAAGCTTTCTTT
>NA|NA|TRBV5-4|TRBJ2-7
CASSLGTPTYEQYF
TGTGCCAGCAGCTTGGGGACTCCGACCTACGAGCAGTACTTC
>NA|TRBD2|TRBV7-8|TRBJ2-3
CASSPSGGGANTQYF
TGTGCCAGCAGCCCCTCGGGCGGGGGGGCCAATACGCAGTATTTT
>NA|NA|TRBV5-4|TRBJ2-7
CASSRRAGEQYF
TGTGCCAGCAGCAGGAGGGCTGGCGAGCAGTACTTC
>NA|NA|TRBV7-9|TRBJ2-1
CASRTLVNEQFF
TGTGCCAGCAGGACACTAGTCAACGAGCAGTTCTTC
>NA|NA|TRBV28|TRBJ1-2
CASNAGREKENGYTF
TGTGCCAGCAATGCGGGAAGGGAAAAGGAGAATGGCTACACCTTC
>NA|NA|TRBV7-8|TRBJ1-5
CASSLFEGYSNQPQHF
TGTGCCAGCAGCTTATTTGAGGGATATAGCAATCAGCCCCAGCATTTT
>few|NA|TRBV28|TRBJ2-4
CASSSPGLFQYF
TGTGCCAGCAGTTCCCCAGGACTATTTCAGTACTTC
>NA|TRBD1|TRBV27|TRBJ1-5
CASRRTGGSNQPQHF
TGTGCCAGCAGAAGGACAGGAGGAAGCAATCAGCCCCAGCATTTT
>NA|NA|TRBV11-3|TRBJ2-1
CASSLERDMQFF
TGTGCCAGCAGCTTAGAGAGGGACATGCAGTTCTTC
>NA|NA|TRBV6-5|TRBJ1-6
CASGSGSYNSPLHF
TGTGCCAGCGGATCCGGGTCTTATAATTCACCCCTCCACTTT
>NA|TRBD1|TRBV7-8|TRBJ2-1
CASSPRTGAIYNEQFF
TGTGCCAGCAGCCCCAGAACAGGGGCAATCTACAATGAGCAGTTCTTC
>NA|NA|TRBV6-5|TRBJ1-2
CASTRGGADGYTF
TGTGCCAGCACACGAGGGGGGGCGGATGGCTACACCTTC
>NA|NA|TRBV25-1|TRBJ2-1
CASSAAGIPGFHEQFF
TGTGCCAGCAGTGCCGCCGGGATACCCGGGTTCCACGAGCAGTTCTTC
>NA|NA|TRBV19|TRBJ2-4
CASSIGSGTKNIQYF
TGTGCCAGTAGTATAGGCTCAGGGACCAAAAACATTCAGTACTTC